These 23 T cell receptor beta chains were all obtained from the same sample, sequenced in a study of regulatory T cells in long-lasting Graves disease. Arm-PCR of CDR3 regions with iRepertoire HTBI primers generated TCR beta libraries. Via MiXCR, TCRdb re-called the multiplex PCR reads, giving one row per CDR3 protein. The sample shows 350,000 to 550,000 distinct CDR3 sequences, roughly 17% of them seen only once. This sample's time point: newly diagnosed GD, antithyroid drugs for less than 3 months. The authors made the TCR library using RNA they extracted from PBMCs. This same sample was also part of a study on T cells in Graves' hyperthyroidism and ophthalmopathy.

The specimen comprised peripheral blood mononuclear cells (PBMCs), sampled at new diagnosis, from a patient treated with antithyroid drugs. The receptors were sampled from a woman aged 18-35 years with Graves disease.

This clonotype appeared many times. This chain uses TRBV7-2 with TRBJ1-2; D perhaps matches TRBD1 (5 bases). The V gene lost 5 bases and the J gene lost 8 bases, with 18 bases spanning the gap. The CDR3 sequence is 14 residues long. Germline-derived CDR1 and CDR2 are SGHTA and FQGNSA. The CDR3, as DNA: TGTGCCAGCAGCCACCCGGGGGGGATCCGGGGCTACACCTTC. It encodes CASSHPGGIRGYTF.

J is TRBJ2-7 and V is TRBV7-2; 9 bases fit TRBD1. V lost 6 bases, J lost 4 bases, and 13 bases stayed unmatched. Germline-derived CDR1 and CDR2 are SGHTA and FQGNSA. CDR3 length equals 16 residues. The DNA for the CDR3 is TGTGCCAGCAGTTTGACCCCACAGGGGGCCTGGTACGAGCAGTACTTC. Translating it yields CASSLTPQGAWYEQYF.

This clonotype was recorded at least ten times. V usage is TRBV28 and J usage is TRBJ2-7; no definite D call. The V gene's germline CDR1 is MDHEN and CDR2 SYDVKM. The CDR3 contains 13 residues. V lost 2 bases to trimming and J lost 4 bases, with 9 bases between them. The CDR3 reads CASSLPDAYEQYF. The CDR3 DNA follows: TGTGCCAGCAGTTTACCAGACGCGTACGAGCAGTACTTC.

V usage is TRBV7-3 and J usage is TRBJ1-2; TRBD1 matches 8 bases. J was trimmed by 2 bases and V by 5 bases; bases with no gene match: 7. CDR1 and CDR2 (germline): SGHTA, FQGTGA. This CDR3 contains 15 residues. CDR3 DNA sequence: TGTGCCAGCAGCCAGACAGGGGATCCGAACTATGGCTACACCTTC. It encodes CASSQTGDPNYGYTF. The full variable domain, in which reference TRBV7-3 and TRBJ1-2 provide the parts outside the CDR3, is GAGVSQTPSNKVTEKGKYVELRCDPISGHTALYWYRQSLGQGPEFLIYFQGTGAADDSGLPNDRFFAVRPEGSVSTLKIQRTERGDSAVYLCASSQTGDPNYGYTFGSGTRLTVV.

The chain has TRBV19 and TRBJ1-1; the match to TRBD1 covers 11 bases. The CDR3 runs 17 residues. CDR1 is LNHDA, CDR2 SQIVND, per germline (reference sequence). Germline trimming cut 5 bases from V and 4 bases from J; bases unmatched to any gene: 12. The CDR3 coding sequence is TGTGCCAGTAGTCGAAGATGGACAGGGGGCGCCGGCACTGAAGCTTTCTTT. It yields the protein CASSRRWTGGAGTEAFF.

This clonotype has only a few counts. The CDR3 spells CASNPGGHNEQFF. The CDR3, as DNA: TGCGCCAGCAACCCAGGGGGACACAATGAGCAGTTCTTC. The chain uses TRBV5-1 and TRBJ2-1; 7 bases are a match to TRBD1. J was trimmed by 5 bases and V by 6 bases; bases with no gene match: 5. The CDR3 loop spans 13 amino acids. Per the germline V gene, CDR1 is SGHRS and CDR2 is YFSETQ.

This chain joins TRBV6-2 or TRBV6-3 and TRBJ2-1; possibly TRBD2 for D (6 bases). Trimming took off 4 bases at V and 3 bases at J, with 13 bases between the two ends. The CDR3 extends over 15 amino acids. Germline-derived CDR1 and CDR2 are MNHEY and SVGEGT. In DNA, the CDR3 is TGTGCCAGCAGTTTCTTCGGCGGGATCTACAATGAGCAGTTCTTC. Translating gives CASSFFGGIYNEQFF.

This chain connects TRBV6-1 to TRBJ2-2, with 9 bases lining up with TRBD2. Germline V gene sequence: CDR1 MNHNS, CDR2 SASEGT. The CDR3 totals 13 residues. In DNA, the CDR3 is TGTTGCTGTGCTAGCGGGAACGTCGGGGAGCTGTTTTTT. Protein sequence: CCCASGNVGELFF.

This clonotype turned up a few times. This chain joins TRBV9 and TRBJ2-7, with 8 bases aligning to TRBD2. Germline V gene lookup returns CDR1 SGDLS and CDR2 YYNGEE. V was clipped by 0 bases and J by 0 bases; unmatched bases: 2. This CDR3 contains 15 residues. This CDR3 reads CASSVVGRGSYEQYF. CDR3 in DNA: TGTGCCAGCAGCGTAGTCGGGAGGGGCTCCTACGAGCAGTACTTC.

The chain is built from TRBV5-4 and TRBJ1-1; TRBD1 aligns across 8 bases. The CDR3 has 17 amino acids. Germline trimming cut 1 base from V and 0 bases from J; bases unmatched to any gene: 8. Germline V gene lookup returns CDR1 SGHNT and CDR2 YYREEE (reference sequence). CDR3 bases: TGTGCCAGCAGCTTGTTGGCAGGGGGCACCATGAACACTGAAGCTTTCTTT. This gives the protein CASSLLAGGTMNTEAFF.

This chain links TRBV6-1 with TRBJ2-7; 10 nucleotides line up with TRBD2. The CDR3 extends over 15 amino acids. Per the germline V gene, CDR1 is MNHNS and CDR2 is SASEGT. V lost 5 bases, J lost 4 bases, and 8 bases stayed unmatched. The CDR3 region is CASSRGASGSYEQYF. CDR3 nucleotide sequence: TGTGCCAGCAGTAGAGGGGCTAGCGGGAGTTACGAGCAGTACTTC.

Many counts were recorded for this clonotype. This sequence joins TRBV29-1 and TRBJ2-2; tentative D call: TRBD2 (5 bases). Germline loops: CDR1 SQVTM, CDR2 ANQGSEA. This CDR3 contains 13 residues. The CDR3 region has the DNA TGCGCGGTATGGGGAGACCGCACCGGGGAGCTGTTTTTT. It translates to CAVWGDRTGELFF.

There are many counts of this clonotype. In nucleotides, the CDR3 is TGTGCCAGCATTAAAGCGGGAGTAATCGGGGAGCTGTTTTTT. Residues: CASIKAGVIGELFF. This sequence joins TRBV12-3 or TRBV12-4 and TRBJ2-2; TRBD2 matches at 8 bases. V shed 7 bases and J 7 bases; nucleotides not matched to a gene: 8. The CDR3 sequence is 14 residues long.

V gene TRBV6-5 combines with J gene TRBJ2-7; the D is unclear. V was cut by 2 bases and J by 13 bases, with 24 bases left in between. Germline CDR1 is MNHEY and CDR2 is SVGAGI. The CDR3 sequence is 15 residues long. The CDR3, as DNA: TGTGCCAGCAGTTACAGGGTGCGTTTTCCCGAGGCGACCTACTTC. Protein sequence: CASSYRVRFPEATYF.

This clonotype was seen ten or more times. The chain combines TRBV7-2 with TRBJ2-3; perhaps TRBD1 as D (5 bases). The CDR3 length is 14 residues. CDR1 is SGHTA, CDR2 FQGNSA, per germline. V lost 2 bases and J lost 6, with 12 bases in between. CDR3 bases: TGTGCCAGCAGCTTAAGGGGAATCCGGGATACGCAGTATTTT. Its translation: CASSLRGIRDTQYF. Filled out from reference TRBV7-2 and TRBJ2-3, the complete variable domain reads GAGVSQSPSNKVTEKGKDVELRCDPISGHTALYWYRQSLGQGLEFLIYFQGNSAPDKSGLPSDRFSAERTGGSVSTLTIQRTQQEDSAVYLCASSLRGIRDTQYFGPGTRLTVL.

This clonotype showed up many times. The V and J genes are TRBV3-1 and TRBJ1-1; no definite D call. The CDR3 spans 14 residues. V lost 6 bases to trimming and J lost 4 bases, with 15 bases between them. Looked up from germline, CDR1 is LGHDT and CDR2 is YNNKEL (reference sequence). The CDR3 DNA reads TGTGCCAGCAGTCGAGGTCTGGGAGGCACTGAAGCTTTCTTT. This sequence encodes CASSRGLGGTEAFF. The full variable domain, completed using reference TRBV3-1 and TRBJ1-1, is DTAVSQTPKYLVTQMGNDKSIKCEQNLGHDTMYWYKQDSKKFLKIMFSYNNKELIINETVPNRFSPKSPDKAHLNLHINSLELGDSAVYFCASSRGLGGTEAFFGQGTRLTVV.

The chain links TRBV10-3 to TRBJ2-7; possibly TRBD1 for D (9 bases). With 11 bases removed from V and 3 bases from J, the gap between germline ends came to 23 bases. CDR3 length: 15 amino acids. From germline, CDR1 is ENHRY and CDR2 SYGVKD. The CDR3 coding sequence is TGTGCCTCCGGGCCGGGGGGGGGACAGGGCTACGAGCAGTACTTC. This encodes CASGPGGGQGYEQYF.

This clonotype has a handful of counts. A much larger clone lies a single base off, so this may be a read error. The DNA of the CDR3 is TGTGCCAGCAGCCTGCAGAGAGGCACTGAAGCTTTCTTT. Its protein product is CASSLQRGTEAFF. This chain connects TRBV3-1 to TRBJ1-1; no definite D call. The CDR3 length is 13 residues. V lost 4 bases and J lost 4, with 10 bases in between. Per the germline V gene, CDR1 is LGHDT and CDR2 is YNNKEL (reference sequence).

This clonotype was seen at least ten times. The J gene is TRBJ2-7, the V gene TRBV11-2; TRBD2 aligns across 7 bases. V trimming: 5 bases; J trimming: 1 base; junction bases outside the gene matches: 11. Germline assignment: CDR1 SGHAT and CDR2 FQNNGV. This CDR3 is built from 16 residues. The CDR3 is CASSPNGLVLSYEQYF. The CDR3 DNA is TGTGCCAGCAGCCCGAATGGACTAGTATTATCCTACGAGCAGTACTTC.

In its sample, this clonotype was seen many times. CDR3: CSARDPFRGAADQPQHF. The CDR3 DNA reads TGCAGTGCTAGAGACCCTTTTCGGGGGGCGGCGGATCAGCCCCAGCATTTT. V and J are TRBV20-1 and TRBJ1-5, with a tentative D call TRBD1 (6 bases). CDR1 is DFQATT, CDR2 SNEGSKA, per germline (reference sequence). The CDR3 totals 17 residues. Between the trimmed V and J ends, which lost 0 bases and 5 bases, there was a span of 20 bases.

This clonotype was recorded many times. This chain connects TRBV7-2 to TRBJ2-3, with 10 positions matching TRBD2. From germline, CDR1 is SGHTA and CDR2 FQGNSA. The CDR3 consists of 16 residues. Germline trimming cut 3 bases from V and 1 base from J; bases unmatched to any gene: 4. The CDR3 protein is CASSFLAGEGTDTQYF. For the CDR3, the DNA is TGTGCCAGCAGCTTTCTAGCGGGAGAAGGCACAGATACGCAGTATTTT.

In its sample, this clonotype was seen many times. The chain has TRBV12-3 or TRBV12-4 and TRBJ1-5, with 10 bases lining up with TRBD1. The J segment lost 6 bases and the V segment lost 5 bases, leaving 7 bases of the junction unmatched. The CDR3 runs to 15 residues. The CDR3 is CASSPDRGVIQPQHF. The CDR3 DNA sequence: TGTGCCAGCAGTCCGGACAGGGGGGTCATTCAGCCCCAGCATTTT.

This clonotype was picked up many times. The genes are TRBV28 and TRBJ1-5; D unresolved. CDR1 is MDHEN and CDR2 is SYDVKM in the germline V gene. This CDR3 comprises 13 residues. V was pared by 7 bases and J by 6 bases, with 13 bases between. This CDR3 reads CASTLTQPQPQHF. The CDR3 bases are TGTGCCAGCACCCTCACCCAACCTCAGCCCCAGCATTTT.